The 32 T cell receptor beta chains given below trace back to one sample, sequenced in a study of blood T cells in healthy people across ages. A second roughly 7 to 11 cycle PCR used barcoded and J-beta primers. One entry per CDR3 protein, called by TCRdb with MiXCR from the 5' RACE reads. The table includes roughly 730,000 distinct CDR3 sequences, around three fifths detected once. The sample consisted of blood. Receptor source: a middle-aged man in good health.

The chain recombines TRBV7-6 with TRBJ2-1, with 11 nucleotides matching TRBD2. The length of the CDR3 is 18 residues. J lost 4 bases, V lost 7 bases, and 15 bases had no gene match. CDR1 and CDR2 (germline): SGHVS, FNYEAQ. The CDR3 bases are TGTGCCAGCATCCAATCACCCATGGCTAGCGGGAGGTACAATGAGCAGTTCTTC. Its translation is CASIQSPMASGRYNEQFF.

V usage is TRBV12-3 or TRBV12-4 and J usage is TRBJ2-1, with 7 bases matching TRBD1. This CDR3 is built from 14 residues. Trimming at V came to 6 bases and at J to 4 bases, leaving 6 bases not matched to a gene. CDR3 sequence (DNA): TGTGCCAGCAGGGCCGGGACAGCGTACAATGAGCAGTTCTTC. It codes for CASRAGTAYNEQFF.

The chain has TRBV6-2 or TRBV6-3 and TRBJ2-1; D possibly corresponds to TRBD2 (6 bases). Trimming took 8 bases from V and 8 from J, leaving 10 bases between them. Germline CDR1 and CDR2: MNHEY and SVGEGT. The CDR3 loop spans 11 amino acids. The CDR3 coding sequence is TGTGCCAGCGGCCGGGAGCATGAGCAGTTCTTC. The encoded protein is CASGREHEQFF.

V gene TRBV5-1 combines with J gene TRBJ1-2, with 8 bases that match TRBD1. V was pared by 3 bases and J by 8 bases, with 6 bases of the junction left unmatched. The germline V gene encodes CDR1 SGHRS and CDR2 YFSETQ. This CDR3 is 13 amino acids long. CDR3 in DNA: TGCGCCAGCAGCTACGACAGGGGAAGCGGCTACACCTTC. Amino acids: CASSYDRGSGYTF.

This rearrangement joins TRBV27 to TRBJ2-1; 9 bases map to TRBD1. CDR1 and CDR2 from the germline V gene are MNHEY and SMNVEV (reference sequence). CDR3 length equals 14 residues. With V trimmed by 6 bases and J by 3 bases, 3 bases remained unmatched. The CDR3 DNA sequence: TGTGCCAGCAGGGGACAGGGAGTCTACAATGAGCAGTTCTTC. Its protein is CASRGQGVYNEQFF.

The chain carries TRBV7-9 and TRBJ2-1, with D hard to call. The V end lost 5 bases, the J end lost 8 bases, and 10 bases lay between the germline ends. The CDR3 has 12 amino acids. Germline CDR1 reads SEHNR; CDR2 reads FQNEAQ (reference sequence). CDR3 bases: TGTGCCAGCAGCGCCGGTAATTATGAGCAGTTCTTC. This codes for CASSAGNYEQFF.

The chain couples TRBV4-3 to TRBJ2-5; TRBD1 or TRBD2 may be the D gene (6 bases each). The V end lost 0 bases, the J end lost 4 bases, and 15 bases lay between the germline ends. The CDR3 extends over 16 amino acids. Germline CDR1 is LGHNA and CDR2 is YSLEER. The CDR3 loop reads CASSQDRGRGGETQYF. The CDR3 bases are TGCGCCAGCAGCCAAGATCGGGGCAGGGGAGGAGAGACCCAGTACTTC.

This chain links TRBV2 with TRBJ2-1; the match to TRBD2 covers 8 bases. The J call may not be correct, given that the DNA end is closer to TRBJ2-7. The CDR3 spans 15 residues. CDR1 and CDR2 from the germline V gene are SNHLY and FYNNEI. Written as DNA, the CDR3 is TGTGCCAGTCCCAGCGGGAGTAGTTCCTACAATGAGCAGTACTTC. Translating gives CASPSGSSSYNEQYF.

As for this clonotype: At one of its ends the junction is not consistent with the germline gene, which may arise from a read error. V gene TRBV12-3 or TRBV12-4 combines with J gene TRBJ2-3, with D perhaps TRBD2 (6 bases). The CDR3 spans 15 residues. CDR3 sequence (DNA): TGTGCCAGCGCGCGGACCGGAGGGCGAACAGATGCGCAGTATTTT. This sequence encodes CASARTGGRTDAQYF.

The chain links TRBV15 to TRBJ2-3, with D unresolved. The V and J ends lost 11 bases and 8 bases respectively, with 8 bases between them. The CDR3 runs 9 residues. Germline V lookup: CDR1 LNHNV, CDR2 YYDKDF (reference sequence). CDR3 residues: CAPAGTQYF. Here the CDR3 DNA reads TGTGCCCCTGCAGGTACGCAGTATTTT.

The chain recombines TRBV9 with TRBJ2-5, with 8 bases aligning to TRBD2. Looked up from germline, CDR1 is SGDLS and CDR2 is YYNGEE. The junction had 8 bases not matched to a gene; V was cut back by 0 bases and J by 4 bases. The CDR3 covers 16 residues. CDR3: CASSVVGAGVGETQYF. In DNA, the CDR3 is TGTGCCAGCAGCGTAGTAGGAGCGGGGGTCGGAGAGACCCAGTACTTC.

This clonotype was observed once. The junction does not match germline at one end; this may be a read error. The V gene is TRBV5-1, the J gene TRBJ2-4, with 9 nucleotides matching TRBD2. CDR1 is SGHRS and CDR2 is YFSETQ in the germline V gene. The CDR3 covers 20 residues. The CDR3 spells CASSTQISGGFGLAKNIQYF. In nucleotides, the CDR3 is TGTGCCAGCAGCACCCAGATTAGCGGGGGCTTTGGACTAGCCAAAAACATTCAGTACTTC.

This clonotype was observed a handful of times. The V gene is TRBV5-1, the J gene TRBJ2-1; weak D call: TRBD1 (6 bases). The CDR3 extends over 15 amino acids. Germline V CDR1 and CDR2: SGHRS, YFSETQ. V lost 3 bases to trimming and J lost 8 bases, with 18 bases between them. The CDR3 region has the DNA TGCGCCAGCAGCTCCGGGACAAGGGATTTGGATGAGCAGTTCTTC. It specifies CASSSGTRDLDEQFF.

V gene TRBV20-1 combines with J gene TRBJ1-4, with TRBD1 identical over 7 bases. There are 16 residues in the CDR3. Germline assignment: CDR1 DFQATT and CDR2 SNEGSKA (reference sequence). The J segment lost 2 bases and the V segment lost 0 bases, leaving 6 bases of the junction unmatched. The DNA for the CDR3 is TGCAGTGCTAGAGATACCGGGACAGTCACTAATGAAAAACTGTTTTTT. It translates to CSARDTGTVTNEKLFF.

V and J are TRBV13 and TRBJ2-7; D call uncertain. The germline CDR1 and CDR2 sequences are PRHDT and FYEKMQ (reference sequence). The CDR3 is 13 residues long. Trimming cost V 0 bases and J 3 bases, with 6 bases left between them. The CDR3 spells CASSLGLRYEQYF. In nucleotides, the CDR3 is TGTGCCAGCAGCTTAGGCCTCCGCTACGAGCAGTACTTC.

V gene TRBV20-1 combines with J gene TRBJ2-1; 12 positions match TRBD2. Germline assignment: CDR1 DFQATT and CDR2 SNEGSKA (reference sequence). The V and J ends lost 6 bases and 10 bases, in that order; junction bases with no gene match: 7. CDR3 length: 13 residues. In DNA, the CDR3 is TGCAGTGCCCTGACTAGCGGGAGCGGAGAGCAGTTCTTC. This encodes CSALTSGSGEQFF.

In its sample, this clonotype was seen a few times. The rearrangement links TRBV4-3 to TRBJ1-4; D gene uncertain. Trimming took off 0 bases at V and 5 bases at J, with 10 bases between the two ends. The germline V gene has CDR1 LGHNA and CDR2 YSLEER. The CDR3 contains 15 residues. CDR3 amino acids: CASSQEWTENEKLFF. CDR3 DNA sequence: TGCGCCAGCAGCCAAGAATGGACCGAGAATGAAAAACTGTTTTTT.

This clonotype came up many times. V is TRBV5-1 and J is TRBJ2-5, with 9 bases that match TRBD1. Germline CDR1 and CDR2: SGHRS and YFSETQ. V trimming: 3 bases; J trimming: 5 bases; junction bases outside the gene matches: 5. The CDR3 loop spans 14 amino acids. The CDR3 nucleotides read TGCGCCAGCAGCTCCACAGGGGGCTCGGAGACCCAGTACTTC. Its protein is CASSSTGGSETQYF.

V and J are TRBV7-9 and TRBJ2-7, with D possibly matching TRBD1 (5 bases). The CDR3 extends over 12 amino acids. From germline, CDR1 is SEHNR and CDR2 FQNEAQ (reference sequence). Trimming took 7 bases from V and 4 from J, leaving 11 bases between them. The CDR3 is CASTPGNYEQYF. In DNA, the CDR3 is TGTGCCAGCACACCAGGGAATTACGAGCAGTACTTC.

The chain joins TRBV4-1 to TRBJ2-7; D remains ambiguous. Germline CDR1 reads MGHRA; CDR2 reads YSYEKL. The CDR3 spans 13 residues. V was trimmed by 2 bases and J by 0 bases, leaving 5 bases between them. The CDR3 loop is CASSQQNSYEQYF. Written as DNA, the CDR3 is TGCGCCAGCAGCCAACAGAACTCCTACGAGCAGTACTTC.

The rearrangement links TRBV7-7 to TRBJ2-1; 8 bases map to TRBD2. Germline V lookup: CDR1 SSHAT, CDR2 FNYEAQ (reference sequence). With 1 base clipped from V and 10 bases from J, the junction kept 6 bases outside the gene matches. The CDR3 runs to 14 residues. The CDR3 reads CASSLDLTSVEQFF. CDR3 nucleotide sequence: TGTGCCAGCAGCTTAGACTTGACTAGCGTAGAGCAGTTCTTC.

This chain connects TRBV29-1 to TRBJ2-7, with D unresolved. V shed 6 bases and J shed 5 bases, with 14 bases lying between them. CDR3 size: 12 residues. In germline, CDR1 is SQVTM, CDR2 ANQGSEA. CDR3 loop: CSVLAGVNEQYF. The DNA of the CDR3 is TGCAGCGTCCTGGCAGGTGTTAACGAGCAGTACTTC.

The chain couples TRBV7-3 to TRBJ2-3, with TRBD2 as a possible D gene (6 bases). Germline V CDR1 and CDR2: SGHTA, FQGTGA. The CDR3 is 17 amino acids. The ends were cut back, 4 bases at V and 1 base at J, with 18 bases in the middle. CDR3 residues: CASSSKGGGYGTDTQYF. For the CDR3, the DNA is TGTGCCAGCAGCTCCAAGGGCGGAGGGTATGGCACAGATACGCAGTATTTT.

This chain links TRBV29-1 with TRBJ1-1; D gene uncertain. This CDR3 spans 12 amino acids. V shed 7 bases and J shed 6 bases, with 15 bases lying between them. The V gene's germline CDR1 is SQVTM and CDR2 ANQGSEA. The CDR3 loop is CSADGEGAEAFF. The CDR3 nucleotides are TGCAGCGCCGACGGGGAGGGCGCTGAAGCTTTCTTT.

The gene calls are TRBV28 and TRBJ1-2; D unresolved. CDR3 length equals 11 residues. The V and J ends lost 11 bases and 3 bases respectively, with 10 bases between them. CDR1 and CDR2 (germline): MDHEN, SYDVKM. This CDR3 is CAGAGYYGYTF. The CDR3 region has the DNA TGTGCCGGAGCGGGGTACTATGGCTACACCTTC.

This sequence joins TRBV7-9 and TRBJ2-4; D ambiguous. The J call may be wrong; the DNA end is better matched by TRBJ2-7. The CDR3 is 14 residues long. The germline CDR1 and CDR2 sequences are SEHNR and FQNEAQ (reference sequence). The CDR3 DNA reads as TGTGCCAGCAGCGCGCCGTTGCAAGTTTACGAGCAGTACTTC. Protein: CASSAPLQVYEQYF.

The sample holds a few counts of this clonotype. The chain is built from TRBV12-3 or TRBV12-4 and TRBJ2-2; D possibly corresponds to TRBD1 (5 bases). The CDR3 extends over 14 amino acids. Trimming pared 11 bases from V and 0 bases from J, leaving 13 bases between. CDR3 region: CAGQGGPNTGELFF. DNA for the CDR3: TGTGCCGGGCAGGGCGGTCCGAACACCGGGGAGCTGTTTTTT.

The CDR3: CSGGRMGTSGSNEQFF. The CDR3 coding sequence is TGCAGCGGGGGAAGAATGGGGACTAGCGGGAGCAATGAGCAGTTCTTC. This sequence joins TRBV29-1 and TRBJ2-1, with 14 bases aligning to TRBD2. The CDR3 has 16 amino acids. Trimming removed 7 bases from V and 6 bases from J; junction bases left unmatched: 11. CDR1 SQVTM and CDR2 ANQGSEA come from the germline V gene.

This chain links TRBV4-1 with TRBJ2-7; the match to TRBD1 covers 7 bases. The CDR3 extends over 15 amino acids. V gave up 2 bases and J gave up 0 bases; unmatched junction bases: 4. Per the germline V gene, CDR1 is MGHRA and CDR2 is YSYEKL. The CDR3 is CASSQRQGASYEQYF. In DNA, the CDR3 is TGCGCCAGCAGCCAAAGACAGGGTGCCTCCTACGAGCAGTACTTC.

The table lists this clonotype with a few counts. This rearrangement joins TRBV27 to TRBJ2-7, with a weak D call TRBD1 (5 bases). This CDR3 has 17 amino acids. The germline V gene encodes CDR1 MNHEY and CDR2 SMNVEV (reference sequence). V was pared by 8 bases and J by 2 bases, with 25 bases between. The DNA for the CDR3 is TGTGCCAGCTTCATTCCCCATTCGACAGCCCTTACCTACGAGCAGTACTTC. It translates to CASFIPHSTALTYEQYF.

The CDR3 is CASSPIFGSTDTQYF. The DNA of the CDR3 is TGTGCCAGCAGCCCGATTTTTGGGAGCACAGATACGCAGTATTTT. The V call is TRBV5-5, the J call TRBJ2-3; no firm D call. The germline CDR1 and CDR2 sequences are SGHKS and YYEKEE (reference sequence). Trimming shortened V by 4 bases and J by 0 bases, and 12 bases separated the two germline ends. The CDR3 spans 15 residues.

Points on this clonotype: This clone may be a read error of a much larger clone one base away. The V and J genes are TRBV4-2 and TRBJ1-2; 7 bases fit TRBD1. V trimming: 0 bases; J trimming: 4 bases; junction bases outside the gene matches: 5. The CDR3 has 15 residues. From germline, CDR1 is LGHNA and CDR2 YNFKEQ. The CDR3: CASSQDEGGGYGYTF. CDR3 DNA sequence: TGTGCCAGCAGCCAAGATGAAGGGGGCGGCTATGGCTACACCTTC.